This TCR beta chain was documented in a study of early T cells in non-severe SARS-CoV-2 infection. Study summary: Chains stayed unpaired after sequencing of bulk RNA from unsorted whole blood. Broader study findings: Using VDJdb, the matching emphasized anti-spike CD8 responses while missing private and CD4 specificities.

The V gene's germline CDR1 is MNHEY and CDR2 SVGAGI. This CDR3 region has 14 residues. V shed 6 bases and J shed 7 bases, with 16 bases lying between them. The protocol attached unique molecular identifiers to individual cDNA molecules. TCRdb recomputed calls from the 5' RACE reads with MiXCR, one row per CDR3 protein. The table has some 77,000 distinct CDR3 sequences, over 9% seen once; the top ten hold about 5.3%. Concerning this clonotype itself: Its specificity is unknown.

The specimen was whole blood. This sequence originates from an adult who was a healthcare worker with PCR-confirmed SARS-CoV-2 infection or an uninfected control (not recorded which). The chain combines TRBV6-5 with TRBJ1-5; tentative D call: TRBD1 (6 bases). The CDR3 region is CASSEQGPGQPQHF. The CDR3 DNA sequence: TGTGCCAGCAGCGAACAGGGACCGGGGCAGCCCCAGCATTTT.